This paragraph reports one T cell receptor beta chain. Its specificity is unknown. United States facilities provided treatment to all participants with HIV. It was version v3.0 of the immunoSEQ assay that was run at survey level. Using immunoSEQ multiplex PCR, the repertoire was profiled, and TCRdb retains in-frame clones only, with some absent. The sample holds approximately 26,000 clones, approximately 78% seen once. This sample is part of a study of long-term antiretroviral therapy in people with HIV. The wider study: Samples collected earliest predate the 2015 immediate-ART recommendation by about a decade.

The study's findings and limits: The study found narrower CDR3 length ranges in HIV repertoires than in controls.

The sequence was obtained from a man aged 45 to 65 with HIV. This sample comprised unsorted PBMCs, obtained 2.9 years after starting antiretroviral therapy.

The DNA for the CDR3 is TGTGCCAGCAAAGGGGACAGAACAACTAATGAAAAACTGTTTTTT. Protein: CASKGDRTTNEKLFF. The J gene is TRBJ1-4, the V gene TRBV2, with 7 nucleotides matching TRBD1. Trimming removed 7 bases from V and 0 bases from J; junction bases left unmatched: 5. Germline V gene sequence: CDR1 SNHLY, CDR2 FYNNEI. The CDR3 has 15 amino acids. Combining the CDR3 with reference TRBV2 and TRBJ1-4 gives the whole variable domain EPEVTQTPSHQVTQMGQEVILRCVPISNHLYFYWYRQILGQKVEFLVSFYNNEISEKSEIFDDQFSVERPDGSNFTLKIRSTKLEDSAMYFCASKGDRTTNEKLFFGSGTQLSVL.